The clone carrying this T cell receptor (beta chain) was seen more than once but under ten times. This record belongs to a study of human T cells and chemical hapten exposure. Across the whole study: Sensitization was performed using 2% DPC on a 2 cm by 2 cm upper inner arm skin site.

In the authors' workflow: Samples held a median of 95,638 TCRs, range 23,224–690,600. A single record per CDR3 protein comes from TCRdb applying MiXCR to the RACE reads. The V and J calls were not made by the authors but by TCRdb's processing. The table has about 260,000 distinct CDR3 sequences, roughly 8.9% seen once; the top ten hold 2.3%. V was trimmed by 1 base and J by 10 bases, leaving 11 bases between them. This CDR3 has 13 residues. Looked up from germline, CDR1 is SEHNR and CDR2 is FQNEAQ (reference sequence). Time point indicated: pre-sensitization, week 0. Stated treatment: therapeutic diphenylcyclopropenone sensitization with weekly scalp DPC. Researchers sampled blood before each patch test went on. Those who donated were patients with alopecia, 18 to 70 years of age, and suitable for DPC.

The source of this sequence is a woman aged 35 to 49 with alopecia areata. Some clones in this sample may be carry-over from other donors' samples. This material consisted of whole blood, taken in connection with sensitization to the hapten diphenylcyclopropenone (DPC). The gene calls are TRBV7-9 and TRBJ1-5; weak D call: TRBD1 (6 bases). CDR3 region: CASSLDGTSPQHF. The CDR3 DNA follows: TGTGCCAGCAGCTTAGACGGGACAAGCCCCCAGCATTTT.